Below, 5 T cell receptor beta chains from the same sample are listed, as sequenced in a study of early T cells in non-severe SARS-CoV-2 infection. In TCRdb, the 5' RACE reads were re-called with MiXCR into one record per CDR3 protein. The sample carries around 27,000 distinct CDR3 sequences, roughly 6.6% recorded once. Sequenced: whole blood. The receptors stem from an adult who was a healthcare worker with PCR-confirmed SARS-CoV-2 infection or an uninfected control (not recorded which).

The rearrangement joins TRBV7-2 to TRBJ2-5; weak D call: TRBD2 (6 bases). The CDR3 extends over 15 amino acids. V lost 3 bases, J lost 5 bases, and 16 bases lay in between. Germline CDR1 reads SGHTA; CDR2 reads FQGNSA. The CDR3 loop reads CASSFSGVAGETQYF. CDR3 nucleotides: TGTGCCAGCAGCTTCTCGGGAGTAGCTGGGGAGACCCAGTACTTC.

This clonotype was picked up many times. The chain has TRBV21-1 and TRBJ2-3; the tabulated D call, TRBD1, remains unverified against the DNA. TRBV21-1 is reported as a pseudogene. The CDR3 is 16 residues long. CDR3 protein: CASSKVGRERTDTQYF. Here the CDR3 DNA reads TGTGCCAGCAGCAAAGTAGGCCGGGAGCGCACAGATACGCAGTATTTT.

This rearrangement joins TRBV4-2 to TRBJ2-7, with 7 bases lining up with TRBD2. The J segment lost 7 bases and the V segment lost 0 bases, leaving 12 bases of the junction unmatched. Germline assignment: CDR1 LGHNA and CDR2 YNFKEQ. This CDR3 contains 16 residues. The chain's CDR3 is CASSQDPGTTWGEQYF. The CDR3 bases are TGTGCCAGCAGCCAAGACCCCGGGACTACTTGGGGGGAGCAGTACTTC.

The chain carries TRBV6-2 or TRBV6-3 and TRBJ2-7; 7 bases agree with TRBD1. From germline, CDR1 is MNHEY and CDR2 SVGEGT. V lost 4 bases, J lost 3 bases, and 3 bases stayed unmatched. The CDR3 contains 13 residues. CDR3 DNA: TGTGCCAGCAGTTCCCAGGGGGTCTACGAGCAGTACTTC. As protein: CASSSQGVYEQYF.

This clonotype was counted between two and nine times. V and J are TRBV2 and TRBJ1-3; unclear D gene. The CDR3 covers 16 residues. The V end was cut by 1 base, the J end by 0 bases, with 10 bases between. The germline gives CDR1 SNHLY, CDR2 FYNNEI. The CDR3 DNA sequence: TGTGCCAGCAGTGAAGGAGCAGGTTACTCTGGAAACACCATATATTTT. This translates into CASSEGAGYSGNTIYF.